This T cell receptor beta chain originates from a study of shared clonotypes between healthy human individuals. Remarks on this clone: Its antigen remains unidentified.

Study-wide points: The diversity represented, both genetic and in exposure history, was limited by few donors.

The naive CD8 subset, CD45RO-negative cells positively selected for CCR7, excluded terminally differentiated effector memory CD45RA+ cells. Replicate PCRs from sorted subsets contained roughly 200 ng DNA, which is 31,000 or so T cell genomes. Produced via immunoSEQ multiplex PCR; TCRdb's table is partial and in-frame only. Of some 2,100,000 clones in the sample, under 95% were seen once. This sequence was found in a man between 18 and 29 years old in good health. Some clones in this sample may be carry-over from other donors' samples. Sequencing used naive CD8+ T cells from PBMCs.

The CDR3 DNA reads as TGTGCCAGCAGATACAGGGACTTCTCTGGAAACACCATATATTTT. Protein product: CASRYRDFSGNTIYF. V is TRBV28 and J is TRBJ1-3; tentative D call: TRBD1 (6 bases). The germline CDR1 and CDR2 sequences are MDHEN and SYDVKM. The V gene lost 6 bases and the J gene lost 0 bases, with 12 bases spanning the gap. The CDR3 is made up of 15 amino acids.